In its sample, the clone carrying this TCR beta chain was seen many times. This specimen belongs to a study of HIV-infected children after antiretroviral therapy interruption. The treatment here: PENTA 11 planned treatment interruption arm or continuous ART arm. At least 24 weeks of at least three-drug ART, in children 2 to 15 years. The TCR library was built from RNA with a 3' RACE protocol and unique molecular identifiers. TCRdb used MiXCR to reprocess the 3' RACE reads, holding one entry per CDR3 protein. Of more than 75,000 distinct CDR3 sequences in the sample, less than 7% were seen once. V shed 5 bases and J shed 5 bases, with 12 bases lying between them. The germline gives CDR1 SGHTA, CDR2 FQGTGA. This CDR3 is built from 13 residues.

The sequence was obtained from a pool of human donors with HIV. The chain recombines TRBV7-3 with TRBJ2-5, with a weak D call TRBD1 (5 bases). Sequenced material: CD45RA+ CD4+ T cells from PBMCs, pooled from several time points, taken from a donor given antiretroviral therapy, either interrupted or continuous. Subset: naive CD4+ CD45RA+ CD45RO- T cells. This CDR3 is CASSQQVLETQYF. Here the CDR3 DNA reads TGTGCCAGCAGCCAACAGGTTTTGGAGACCCAGTACTTC.